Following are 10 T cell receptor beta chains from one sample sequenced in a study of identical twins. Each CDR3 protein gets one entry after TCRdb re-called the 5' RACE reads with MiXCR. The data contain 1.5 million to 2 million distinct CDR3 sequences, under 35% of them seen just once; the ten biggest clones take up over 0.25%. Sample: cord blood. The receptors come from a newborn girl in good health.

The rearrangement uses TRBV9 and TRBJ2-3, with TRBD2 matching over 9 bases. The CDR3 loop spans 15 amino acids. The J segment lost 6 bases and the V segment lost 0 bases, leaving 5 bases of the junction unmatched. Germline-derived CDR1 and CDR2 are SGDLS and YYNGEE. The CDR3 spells CASSVGASGADTQYF. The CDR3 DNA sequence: TGTGCCAGCAGCGTAGGGGCTAGCGGGGCGGATACGCAGTATTTT.

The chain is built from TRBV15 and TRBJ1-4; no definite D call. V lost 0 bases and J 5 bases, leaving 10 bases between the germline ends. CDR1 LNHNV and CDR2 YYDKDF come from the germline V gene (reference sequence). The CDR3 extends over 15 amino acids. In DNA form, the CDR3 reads TGTGCCACCAGCAGAGATTGGGGTTTAAATGAAAAACTGTTTTTT. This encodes CATSRDWGLNEKLFF.

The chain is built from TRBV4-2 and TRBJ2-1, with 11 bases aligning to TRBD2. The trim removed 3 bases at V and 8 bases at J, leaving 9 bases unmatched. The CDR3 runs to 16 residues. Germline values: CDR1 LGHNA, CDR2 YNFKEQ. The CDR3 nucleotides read TGTGCCAGCAGCCAGGTCCCCGGGACTAGCGGTTATGAGCAGTTCTTC. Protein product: CASSQVPGTSGYEQFF.

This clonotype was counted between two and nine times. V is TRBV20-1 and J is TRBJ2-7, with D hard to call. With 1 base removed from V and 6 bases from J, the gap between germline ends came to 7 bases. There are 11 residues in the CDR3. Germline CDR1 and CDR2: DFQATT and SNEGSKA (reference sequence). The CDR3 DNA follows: TGCAGTGCTAGAGTGCTAACCGAGCAGTACTTC. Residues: CSARVLTEQYF.

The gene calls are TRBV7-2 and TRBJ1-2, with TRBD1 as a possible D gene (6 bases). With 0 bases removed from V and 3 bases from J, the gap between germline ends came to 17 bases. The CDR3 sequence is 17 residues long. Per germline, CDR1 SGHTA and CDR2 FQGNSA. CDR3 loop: CASSLALLRGEDYGYTF. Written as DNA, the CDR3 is TGTGCCAGCAGCTTAGCGCTTCTAAGGGGGGAAGACTATGGCTACACCTTC.

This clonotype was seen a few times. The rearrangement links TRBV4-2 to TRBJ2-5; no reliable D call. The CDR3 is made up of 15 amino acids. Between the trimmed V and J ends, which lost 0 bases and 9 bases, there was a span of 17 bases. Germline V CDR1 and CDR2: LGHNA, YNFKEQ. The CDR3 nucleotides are TGTGCCAGCAGCCAAGAGCTTCCTACAATAGCTCCCCAGTACTTC. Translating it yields CASSQELPTIAPQYF.

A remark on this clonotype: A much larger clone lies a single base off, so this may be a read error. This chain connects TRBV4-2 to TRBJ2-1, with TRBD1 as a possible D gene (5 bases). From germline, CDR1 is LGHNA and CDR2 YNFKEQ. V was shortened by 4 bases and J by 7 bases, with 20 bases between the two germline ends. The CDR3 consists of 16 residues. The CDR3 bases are TGTGCCAGCAGCCCTCTAAAGGGGCTAGTGGGAAATGAGCAGTTCTTC. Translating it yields CASSPLKGLVGNEQFF.

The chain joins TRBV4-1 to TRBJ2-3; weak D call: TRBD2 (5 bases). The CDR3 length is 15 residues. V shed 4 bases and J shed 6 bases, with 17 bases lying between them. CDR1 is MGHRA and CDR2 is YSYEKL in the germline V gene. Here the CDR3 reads CASSPLGVGPDTQYF. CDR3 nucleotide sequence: TGCGCCAGCAGCCCCCTCGGGGTAGGACCGGATACGCAGTATTTT.

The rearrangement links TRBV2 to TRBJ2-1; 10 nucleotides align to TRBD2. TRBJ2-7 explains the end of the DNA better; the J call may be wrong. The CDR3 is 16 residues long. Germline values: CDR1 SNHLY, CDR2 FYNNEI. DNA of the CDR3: TGTGCCAGCAGTGACATCTTAGCGGGGGGAGGCAATGAGCAGTACTTC. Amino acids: CASSDILAGGGNEQYF.

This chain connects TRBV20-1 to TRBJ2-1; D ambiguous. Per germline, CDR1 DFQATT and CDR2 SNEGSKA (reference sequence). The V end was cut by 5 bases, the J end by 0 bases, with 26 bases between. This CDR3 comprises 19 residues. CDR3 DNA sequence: TGCAGTGCTCTAGAGATTTTGTCTAGGCGTTGGAGCTCCTACAATGAGCAGTTCTTC. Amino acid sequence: CSALEILSRRWSSYNEQFF.